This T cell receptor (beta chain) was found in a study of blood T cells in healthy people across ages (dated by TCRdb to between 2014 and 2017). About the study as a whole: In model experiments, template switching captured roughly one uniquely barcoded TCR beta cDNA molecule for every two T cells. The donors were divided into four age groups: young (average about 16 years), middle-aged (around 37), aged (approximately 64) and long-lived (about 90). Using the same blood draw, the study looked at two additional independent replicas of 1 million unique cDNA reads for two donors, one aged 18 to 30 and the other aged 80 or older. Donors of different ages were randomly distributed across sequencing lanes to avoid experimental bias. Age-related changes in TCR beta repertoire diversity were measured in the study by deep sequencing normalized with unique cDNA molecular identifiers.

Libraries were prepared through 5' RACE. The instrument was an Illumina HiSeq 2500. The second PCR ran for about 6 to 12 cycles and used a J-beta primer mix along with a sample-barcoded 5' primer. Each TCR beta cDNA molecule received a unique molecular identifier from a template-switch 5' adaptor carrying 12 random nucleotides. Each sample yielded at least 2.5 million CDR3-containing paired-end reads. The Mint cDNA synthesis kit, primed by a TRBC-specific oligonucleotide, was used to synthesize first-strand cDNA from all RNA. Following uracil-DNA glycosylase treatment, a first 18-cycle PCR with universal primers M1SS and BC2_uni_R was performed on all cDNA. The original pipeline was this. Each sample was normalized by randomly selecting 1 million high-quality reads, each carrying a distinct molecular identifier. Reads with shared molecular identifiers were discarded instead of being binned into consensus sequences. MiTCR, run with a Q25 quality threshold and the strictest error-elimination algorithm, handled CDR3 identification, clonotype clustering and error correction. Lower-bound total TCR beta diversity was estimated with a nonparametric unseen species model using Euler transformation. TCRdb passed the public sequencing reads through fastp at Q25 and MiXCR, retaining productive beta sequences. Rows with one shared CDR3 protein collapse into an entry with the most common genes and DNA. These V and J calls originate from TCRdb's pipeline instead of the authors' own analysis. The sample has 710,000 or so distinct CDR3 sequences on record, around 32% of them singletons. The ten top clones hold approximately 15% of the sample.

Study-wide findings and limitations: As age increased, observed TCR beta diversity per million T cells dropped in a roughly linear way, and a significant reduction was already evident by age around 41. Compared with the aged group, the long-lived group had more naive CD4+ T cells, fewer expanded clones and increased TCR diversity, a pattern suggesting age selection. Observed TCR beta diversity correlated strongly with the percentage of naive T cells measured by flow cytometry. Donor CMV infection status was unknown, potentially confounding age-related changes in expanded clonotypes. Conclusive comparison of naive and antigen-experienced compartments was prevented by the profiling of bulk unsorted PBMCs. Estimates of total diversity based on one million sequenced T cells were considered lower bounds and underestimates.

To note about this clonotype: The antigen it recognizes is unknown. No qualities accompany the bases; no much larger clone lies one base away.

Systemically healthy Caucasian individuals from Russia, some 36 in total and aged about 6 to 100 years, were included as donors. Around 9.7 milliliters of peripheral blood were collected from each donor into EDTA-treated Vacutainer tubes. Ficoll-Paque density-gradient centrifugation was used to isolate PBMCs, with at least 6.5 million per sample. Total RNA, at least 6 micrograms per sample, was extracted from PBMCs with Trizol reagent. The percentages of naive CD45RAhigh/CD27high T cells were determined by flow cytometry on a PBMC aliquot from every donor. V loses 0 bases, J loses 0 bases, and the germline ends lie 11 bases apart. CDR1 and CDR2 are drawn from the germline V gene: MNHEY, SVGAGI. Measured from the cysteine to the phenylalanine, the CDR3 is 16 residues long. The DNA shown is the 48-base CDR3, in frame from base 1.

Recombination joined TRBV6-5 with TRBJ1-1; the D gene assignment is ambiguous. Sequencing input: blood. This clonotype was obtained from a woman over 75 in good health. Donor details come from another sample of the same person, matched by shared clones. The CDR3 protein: CASSYSGRVMNTEAFF. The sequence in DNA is TGTGCCAGCAGTTACTCGGGAAGGGTCATGAACACTGAAGCTTTCTTT.